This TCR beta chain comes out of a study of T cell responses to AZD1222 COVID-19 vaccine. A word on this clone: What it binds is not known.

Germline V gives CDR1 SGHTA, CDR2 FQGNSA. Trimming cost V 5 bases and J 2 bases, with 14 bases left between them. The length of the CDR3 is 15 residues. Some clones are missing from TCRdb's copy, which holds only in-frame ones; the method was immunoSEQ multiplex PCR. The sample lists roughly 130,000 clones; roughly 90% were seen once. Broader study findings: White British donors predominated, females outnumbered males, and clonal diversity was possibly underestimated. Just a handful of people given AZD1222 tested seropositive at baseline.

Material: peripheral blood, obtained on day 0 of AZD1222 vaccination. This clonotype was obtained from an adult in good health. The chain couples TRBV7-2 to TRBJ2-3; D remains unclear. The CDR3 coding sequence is TGTGCCAGCAGCCCCATGGCCCTCAACACAGATACGCAGTATTTT. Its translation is CASSPMALNTDTQYF.